Sequencing of this TCR beta chain was carried out in a study of T cell responses to AZD1222 COVID-19 vaccine. General study findings and limits: Per reports, nearly half of all spike-specific TCRs target regions that are unmutated in variants.

Profiling relied on immunoSEQ multiplex PCR, and the TCRdb table lists in-frame clones only, not all of them. The sample lists around 200,000 clones, 88% occurring once. As to this clone: Its target is not known.

With 4 bases clipped from V and 9 bases from J, the junction kept 6 bases outside the gene matches. Germline assignment: CDR1 SGHNT and CDR2 YYREEE (reference sequence). This CDR3 has 15 residues. The sample consisted of peripheral blood, taken 28 days after the second AZD1222 dose. The gene calls are TRBV5-4 and TRBJ2-1, with 14 bases aligning to TRBD2. The TCR originated in an adult who received the AZD1222 COVID-19 vaccine. The CDR3: CASSKGLAGDFEQFF. DNA of the CDR3: TGTGCCAGCAGCAAGGGACTAGCGGGAGATTTTGAGCAGTTCTTC.